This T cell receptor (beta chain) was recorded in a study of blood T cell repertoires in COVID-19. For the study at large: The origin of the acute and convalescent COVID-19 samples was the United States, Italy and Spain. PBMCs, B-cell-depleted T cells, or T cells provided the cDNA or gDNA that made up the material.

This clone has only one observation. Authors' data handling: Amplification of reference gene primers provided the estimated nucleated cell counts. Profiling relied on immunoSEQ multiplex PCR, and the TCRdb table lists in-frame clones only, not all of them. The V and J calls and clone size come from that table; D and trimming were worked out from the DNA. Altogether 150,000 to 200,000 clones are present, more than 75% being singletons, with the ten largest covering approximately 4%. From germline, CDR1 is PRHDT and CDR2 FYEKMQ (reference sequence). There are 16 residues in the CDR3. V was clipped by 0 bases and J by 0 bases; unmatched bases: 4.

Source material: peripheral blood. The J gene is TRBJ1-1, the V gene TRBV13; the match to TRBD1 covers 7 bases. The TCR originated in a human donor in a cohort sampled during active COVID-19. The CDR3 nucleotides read TGTGCCAGCAGCTTAGGGGCGGGACAGATGAACACTGAAGCTTTCTTT. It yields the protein CASSLGAGQMNTEAFF.